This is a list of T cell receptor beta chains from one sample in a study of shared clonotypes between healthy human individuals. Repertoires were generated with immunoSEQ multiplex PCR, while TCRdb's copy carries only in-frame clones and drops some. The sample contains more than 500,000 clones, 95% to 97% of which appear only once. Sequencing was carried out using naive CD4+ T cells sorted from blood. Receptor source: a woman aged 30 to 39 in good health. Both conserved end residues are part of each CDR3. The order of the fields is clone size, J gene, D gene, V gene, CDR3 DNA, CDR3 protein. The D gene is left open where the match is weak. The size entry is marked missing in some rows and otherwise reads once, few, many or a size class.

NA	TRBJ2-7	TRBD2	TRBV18	TGTGCCAGCTCACAATCTAGCGGGAGGGTGGCCGAGCAGTACTTC	CASSQSSGRVAEQYF
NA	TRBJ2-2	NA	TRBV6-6	TGTGCCAGCAGTTCCCAAGCCTCAGGGAACACCGGGGAGCTGTTTTTT	CASSSQASGNTGELFF
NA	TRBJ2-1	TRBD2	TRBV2	TGTGCCAGCAGCGCAACTAGCGGAGCTTACAATGAGCAGTTCTTC	CASSATSGAYNEQFF
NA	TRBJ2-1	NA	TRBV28	TGTGCCAGCAGTACCCGTCCCGGAAAGAATGAGCAGTTCTTC	CASSTRPGKNEQFF
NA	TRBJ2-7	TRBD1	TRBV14	TGTGCCAGCAGCCAAACCAGGACAGGGGGTGAAGGCGAGCAGTACTTC	CASSQTRTGGEGEQYF
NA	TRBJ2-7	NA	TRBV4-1	TGCGCCAGCAGCCAAGAACCAGTCTCCTACGAGCAGTACTTC	CASSQEPVSYEQYF
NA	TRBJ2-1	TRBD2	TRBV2	TGTGCCATCTCGCCCGGTTTGACTAGCGGGAGAAATGAGCAGTTCTTC	CAISPGLTSGRNEQFF
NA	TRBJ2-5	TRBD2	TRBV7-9	TGTGCCAGCAGCGACAATATTGCGGGAGGCCGATTCGAGACCCAGTACTTC	CASSDNIAGGRFETQYF
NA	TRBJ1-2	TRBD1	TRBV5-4	TGTGCCAGCAGCTTCGGGACAGGGAATAGCTATGGCTACACCTTC	CASSFGTGNSYGYTF
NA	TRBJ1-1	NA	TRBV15	TGTGCCACCATCAAACAGGGTTTGGGCACTGAAGCTTTCTTT	CATIKQGLGTEAFF
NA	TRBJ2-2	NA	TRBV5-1	TGCGCCAGCAGCTTGGTATCCAGCGGAACGAACACCGGGGAGCTGTTTTTT	CASSLVSSGTNTGELFF
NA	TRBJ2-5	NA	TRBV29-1	TGCAGCGTTGCAGGCAGGATGTACCAAGAGACCCAGTACTTC	CSVAGRMYQETQYF
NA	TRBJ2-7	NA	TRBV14	TGTGCCAGCAGCCAAGCGGGGGCGGGCTACGAGCAGTACTTC	CASSQAGAGYEQYF
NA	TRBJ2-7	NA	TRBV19	TGTGCCAGTAGTATAGAGGGGCTGGGCGAGCAGTACTTC	CASSIEGLGEQYF
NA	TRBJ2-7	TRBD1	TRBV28	TGTGCCAGCGATCAGACAGGGGACGGCGACGAGCAGTACTTC	CASDQTGDGDEQYF
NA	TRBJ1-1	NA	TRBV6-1	TGTGCCACAAAGGCAAGGCGCACCGGGGACACTGAAGCTTTCTTT	CATKARRTGDTEAFF
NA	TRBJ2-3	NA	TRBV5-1	TGCGCCAGCAGCTTGGCCGAAGCGACAGATACGCAGTATTTT	CASSLAEATDTQYF
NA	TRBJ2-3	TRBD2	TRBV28	TGTGCCAGCAGGGGGGATAGCGGGAGCGGCACAGATACGCAGTATTTT	CASRGDSGSGTDTQYF
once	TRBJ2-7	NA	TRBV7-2	TGTGCCAGCAGCTTATGGTCTGCCGAGAGTGGGGAGCAGTACTTC	CASSLWSAESGEQYF
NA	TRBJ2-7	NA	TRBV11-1	TGTGCCAGCAGCTTGACCGCTCAAGACGAGCAGTACTTC	CASSLTAQDEQYF
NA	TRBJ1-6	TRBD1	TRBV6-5	TGTGCCAGCAGTTACGACAGGGCAAATAGCGCACCCCTCCACTTT	CASSYDRANSAPLHF
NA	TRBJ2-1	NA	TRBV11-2	TGTGCCAGCAGCTTATCAAGAGTCGCTCACAATGAGCAGTTCTTC	CASSLSRVAHNEQFF
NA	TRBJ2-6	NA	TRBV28	TGTGCCAGCAGTTTGCAGGGGCCTGGGGCCAACGTCCTGACTTTC	CASSLQGPGANVLTF
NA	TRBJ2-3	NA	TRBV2	TGTGCCAGCAGTGTAAGGGGGAGGTCAGATACGCAGTATTTT	CASSVRGRSDTQYF
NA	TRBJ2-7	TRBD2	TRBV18	TGTGCCAGCTCACTAGGGGTCGTAGCGGGAGGGCCAGGAGAGCAGTACTTC	CASSLGVVAGGPGEQYF
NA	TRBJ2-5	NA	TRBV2	TGTGCCAGCGGGAGTGAGGGGGAGACCCAGTACTTC	CASGSEGETQYF
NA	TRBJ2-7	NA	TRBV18	TGTGCCAGCTCACCCTCGACAGCCTCCTACGAGCAGTACTTC	CASSPSTASYEQYF
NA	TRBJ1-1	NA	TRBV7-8	TGTGCCAGCAGCTTACCACAGGGCAGTAACACTGAAGCTTTCTTT	CASSLPQGSNTEAFF